These 26 T cell receptor beta chains came from one sample sequenced in a study of Ad26.COV2.S vaccination and SARS-CoV-2 variants. Treatment noted: some 20 received Ad26.COV2.S at low or high dose, single or two shots; five or six received placebo; per-sample allocation not given. On day 63 after the first injection, vaccine and placebo recipients gave samples. Measured with immunoSEQ multiplex PCR; TCRdb has only the in-frame clones, and not every one. The data contain around 400,000 clones, roughly 90% of them singletons. Sequences were derived from peripheral blood, sampled in a trial of Ad26.COV2.S vaccine versus placebo. Source of these receptors: a person between 18 and 60 years old who received the Ad26.COV2.S COVID-19 vaccine or a placebo.

The chain joins TRBV28 to TRBJ1-5; D unresolved. The CDR3 sequence is 13 residues long. CDR1 and CDR2 (germline): MDHEN, SYDVKM. Trimming removed 6 bases at V and 4 bases at J, with 10 bases between. The CDR3 region has the DNA TGTGCCAGCAGACTCGACGGGAATCAGCCCCAGCATTTT. This encodes CASRLDGNQPQHF.

The chain uses TRBV28 and TRBJ2-7; TRBD2 aligns across 9 bases. Germline assignment: CDR1 MDHEN and CDR2 SYDVKM. J gave up 4 bases and V 3 bases, and 7 bases lay outside the gene matches. This CDR3 has 15 residues. CDR3: CASSFATSGAYEQYF. The CDR3 DNA follows: TGTGCCAGCAGTTTCGCGACTAGCGGAGCATACGAGCAGTACTTC.

J is TRBJ2-7 and V is TRBV3-1 (or the pseudogene TRBV3-2); 14 bases match TRBD2. The V and J ends lost 5 bases and 6 bases, in that order; junction bases with no gene match: 12. The germline CDR1 and CDR2 sequences are LGHDT and YNNKEL (reference sequence). The CDR3 length is 17 residues. The DNA for the CDR3 is TGTGCCAGCAGCTGGGAGACTAGCGGGAGGGCCGGTAGCGAGCAGTACTTC. Its protein is CASSWETSGRAGSEQYF.

This clone was recorded once. The genes are TRBV29-1 and TRBJ1-2, with D tentatively TRBD1 (6 bases). The V and J ends lost 4 bases and 5 bases respectively, with 11 bases between them. The CDR3 contains 12 residues. Germline lookup yields CDR1 SQVTM and CDR2 ANQGSEA. CDR3 DNA sequence: TGCAGCGTTGGGGACAAGGGATATGGCTACACCTTC. Protein: CSVGDKGYGYTF.

The chain is built from TRBV4-3 and TRBJ2-5, with D maybe TRBD1 (6 bases). The CDR3 totals 15 residues. Germline assignment: CDR1 LGHNA and CDR2 YSLEER. The ends were cut back, 4 bases at V and 1 base at J, with 13 bases in the middle. The CDR3 sequence: CASSPGQSSQETQYF. The CDR3 bases are TGCGCCAGCAGCCCCGGACAGTCCTCCCAAGAGACCCAGTACTTC.

This chain links TRBV5-6 with TRBJ2-1; maybe TRBD2 (5 bases). Germline assignment: CDR1 SGHDT and CDR2 YYEEEE. The CDR3 runs to 16 residues. V was cut by 0 bases and J by 3 bases, with 13 bases left in between. This chain's CDR3 is CASSLGIGIHYNEQFF. DNA of the CDR3: TGTGCCAGCAGCTTGGGTATCGGGATTCACTACAATGAGCAGTTCTTC.

The chain uses TRBV19 and TRBJ2-7, with 7 bases identical to TRBD1. J gave up 0 bases and V 7 bases, and 9 bases lay outside the gene matches. The CDR3 sequence is 15 residues long. The germline V gene has CDR1 LNHDA and CDR2 SQIVND (reference sequence). The CDR3 bases are TGTGCCAGTACCACATCAGGGGGTAACTCCTACGAGCAGTACTTC. It translates to CASTTSGGNSYEQYF.

The genes are TRBV6-5 and TRBJ1-2, with 8 bases lining up with TRBD1. The V and J ends lost 6 bases and 4 bases, in that order; junction bases with no gene match: 7. This CDR3 region has 14 residues. CDR1 MNHEY and CDR2 SVGAGI come from the germline V gene. As DNA, the CDR3 is TGTGCCAGCAGGGAGCGACAGGGGTCCTATGGCTACACCTTC. As protein: CASRERQGSYGYTF.

CDR3 bases: TGCAGCGTTGATCAGGGAAGGGGAACTGAAGCTTTCTTT. This encodes CSVDQGRGTEAFF. This chain links TRBV29-1 with TRBJ1-1; TRBD1 might be the D (5 bases). Trimming removed 3 bases at V and 5 bases at J, with 13 bases between. The germline gives CDR1 SQVTM, CDR2 ANQGSEA. CDR3 length: 13 residues.

The J gene is TRBJ2-7, the V gene TRBV27, with D unresolved. CDR3 length equals 14 residues. Germline V gene data show CDR1 as MNHEY and CDR2 as SMNVEV (reference sequence). The V end was cut by 2 bases, the J end by 3 bases, with 11 bases between. This CDR3 is CASSLRAFNYEQYF. CDR3 DNA: TGTGCCAGCAGTTTACGGGCCTTTAACTACGAGCAGTACTTC.

The chain carries TRBV5-4 and TRBJ2-2, with D perhaps TRBD1 (6 bases). V lost 5 bases, J lost 2 bases, and 10 bases lay in between. Germline V CDR1 and CDR2: SGHNT, YYREEE (reference sequence). The CDR3 consists of 14 residues. The CDR3 nucleotides read TGTGCCAGCAGGAAGGACAGTAACACCGGGGAGCTGTTTTTT. Translated, it gives CASRKDSNTGELFF.

In its sample, this clone was seen a few times. The CDR3 DNA reads TGTGCCAGCAGTGAGGGACTGCTCTCTGGAAACACCATATATTTT. Translation gives CASSEGLLSGNTIYF. The chain has TRBV25-1 and TRBJ1-3; tentative D call: TRBD1 (5 bases). CDR1 and CDR2 (germline): MGHDK, SYGVNS. The CDR3 covers 15 residues. Trimming pared 3 bases from V and 0 bases from J, leaving 9 bases between.

The V gene is TRBV7-2, the J gene TRBJ1-6; unclear D gene. Germline loops: CDR1 SGHTA, CDR2 FQGNSA. Trimming shortened V by 3 bases and J by 7 bases, and 10 bases separated the two germline ends. The CDR3 is 14 amino acids. The CDR3, as DNA: TGTGCCAGCAGCTTGGACGGAATAAATTCACCCCTCCACTTT. Translating it yields CASSLDGINSPLHF.

The rearrangement joins TRBV7-9 to TRBJ1-6, with 7 bases lining up with TRBD1. Looked up from germline, CDR1 is SEHNR and CDR2 is FQNEAQ (reference sequence). The CDR3 totals 15 residues. Losses at the gene ends were 5 bases for V and 2 bases for J; bases not matched to a gene: 3. The CDR3, as DNA: TGTGCCAGCAGCCCAGGGACAGCCTATAATTCACCCCTCCACTTT. Its translation: CASSPGTAYNSPLHF.

The V and J genes are TRBV11-2 and TRBJ2-1, with a tentative D call TRBD2 (6 bases). This CDR3 region has 17 residues. From germline, CDR1 is SGHAT and CDR2 FQNNGV. The V end lost 1 base, the J end lost 0 bases, and 13 bases lay between the germline ends. As DNA, the CDR3 is TGTGCCAGCAGCTTAGTCCTAGCGCTAAGCTCCTACAATGAGCAGTTCTTC. It encodes CASSLVLALSSYNEQFF.

This chain joins TRBV29-1 and TRBJ2-7, with 8 bases identical to TRBD2. CDR3 length equals 14 residues. Trimming cost V 4 bases and J 6 bases; bases outside gene matches: 11. Germline CDR1 is SQVTM and CDR2 is ANQGSEA. The CDR3 sequence is CSVGGVGLVGEQYF. The CDR3 DNA is TGCAGCGTTGGAGGGGTGGGACTAGTTGGCGAGCAGTACTTC.

The chain carries TRBV6-6 and TRBJ2-5; perhaps TRBD2 as D (5 bases). Deletions cut 9 bases from V and 4 bases from J, with 24 bases between. The CDR3 is made up of 16 amino acids. Germline V gives CDR1 MNHNY, CDR2 SVGAGI (reference sequence). The CDR3 spells CARLLGWESDRETQYF. Here the CDR3 DNA reads TGTGCCAGACTCCTAGGGTGGGAGTCGGATAGAGAGACCCAGTACTTC.

V usage is TRBV6-5 and J usage is TRBJ1-5; TRBD1 aligns across 11 bases. This CDR3 contains 15 residues. Germline lookup yields CDR1 MNHEY and CDR2 SVGAGI. J gave up 5 bases and V 6 bases, and 6 bases lay outside the gene matches. The CDR3 loop is CASRAGTGGHQPQHF. The CDR3 nucleotides are TGTGCCAGCAGGGCTGGGACAGGGGGACATCAGCCCCAGCATTTT.

This chain joins TRBV19 and TRBJ2-7; 9 bases line up with TRBD1. Per the germline V gene, CDR1 is LNHDA and CDR2 is SQIVND (reference sequence). This CDR3 has 14 amino acids. The junction had 6 bases not matched to a gene; V was cut back by 6 bases and J by 3 bases. The CDR3 spells CASSPGTGFYEQYF. The CDR3 coding sequence is TGTGCCAGTAGCCCCGGGACAGGGTTCTACGAGCAGTACTTC.

V and J are TRBV5-5 and TRBJ1-5, with D perhaps matching TRBD1 (5 bases). The CDR3 consists of 16 residues. Germline assignment: CDR1 SGHKS and CDR2 YYEKEE (reference sequence). V lost 0 bases and J 1 base, leaving 11 bases between the germline ends. CDR3 amino acids: CASSLVQGYSNQPQHF. In DNA form, the CDR3 reads TGTGCCAGCAGCTTGGTGCAGGGATACAGCAATCAGCCCCAGCATTTT.

The chain employs TRBV6-5 and TRBJ2-7, with 9 bases lining up with TRBD1. V was clipped by 3 bases and J by 2 bases; unmatched bases: 2. The CDR3 is made up of 14 amino acids. CDR1 MNHEY and CDR2 SVGAGI come from the germline V gene. The CDR3 bases are TGTGCCAGCAGTTATACAGGGGGCCCCTACGAGCAGTACTTC. Translated, it gives CASSYTGGPYEQYF.

This clone has a single count. J is TRBJ1-2 and V is TRBV14, with D unresolved. V was pared by 5 bases and J by 7 bases, with 14 bases between. Germline loops: CDR1 SGHDN, CDR2 FVKESK. This CDR3 comprises 13 residues. The CDR3 DNA follows: TGTGCCAGCAGCAGAATGGGGTTAGTTGGCTACACCTTC. As protein: CASSRMGLVGYTF.

This chain links TRBV5-8 with TRBJ2-3, with D uncertain. Trimming shortened V by 1 base and J by 1 base, and 13 bases separated the two germline ends. CDR1 and CDR2 from the germline V gene are SGHTS and YDEGEE. The CDR3 is 16 amino acids. The CDR3 reads CASSLFDGPGTDTQYF. The DNA for the CDR3 is TGTGCCAGCAGCTTGTTTGACGGTCCTGGCACAGATACGCAGTATTTT. Using reference TRBV5-8 and TRBJ2-3 for the parts outside the CDR3, the full variable domain is EAGVTQSPTHLIKTRGQQATLRCSPISGHTSVYWYQQALGLGLQFLLWYDEGEERNRGNFPPRFSGRQFPNYSSELNVNALELEDSALYLCASSLFDGPGTDTQYFGPGTRLTVL.

This clone came up a few times. Here the CDR3 reads CASSLGQGKSYNEQFF. The CDR3 bases are TGTGCCAGCAGTTTGGGCCAGGGAAAATCCTACAATGAGCAGTTCTTC. This chain connects TRBV6-2 or TRBV6-3 to TRBJ2-1; a possible D gene is TRBD1 (5 bases). The CDR3 totals 16 residues. Germline V gene lookup returns CDR1 MNHEY and CDR2 SVGEGT. Trimming removed 4 bases from V and 1 base from J, with 14 bases in between.

The J gene is TRBJ2-7, the V gene TRBV7-8; no clear D gene. This CDR3 region has 14 residues. The germline V gene encodes CDR1 SGHVS and CDR2 FQNEAQ. Trimming stripped 3 bases from V and 4 bases from J, with 13 bases between. The CDR3: CASSFHQASYEQYF. In nucleotides, the CDR3 is TGTGCCAGCAGCTTCCACCAGGCCTCTTACGAGCAGTACTTC.

This clone was counted between two and nine times. The gene calls are TRBV10-1 and TRBJ1-5; tentative D call: TRBD1 (5 bases). With 2 bases removed from V and 3 bases from J, the gap between germline ends came to 14 bases. Germline assignment: CDR1 WNHNN and CDR2 SYGVQD (reference sequence). The CDR3 is made up of 16 amino acids. For the CDR3, the DNA is TGCGCCAGCAGTGAGCCCCCGGGGCCATCCAATCAGCCCCAGCATTTT. It translates to CASSEPPGPSNQPQHF.